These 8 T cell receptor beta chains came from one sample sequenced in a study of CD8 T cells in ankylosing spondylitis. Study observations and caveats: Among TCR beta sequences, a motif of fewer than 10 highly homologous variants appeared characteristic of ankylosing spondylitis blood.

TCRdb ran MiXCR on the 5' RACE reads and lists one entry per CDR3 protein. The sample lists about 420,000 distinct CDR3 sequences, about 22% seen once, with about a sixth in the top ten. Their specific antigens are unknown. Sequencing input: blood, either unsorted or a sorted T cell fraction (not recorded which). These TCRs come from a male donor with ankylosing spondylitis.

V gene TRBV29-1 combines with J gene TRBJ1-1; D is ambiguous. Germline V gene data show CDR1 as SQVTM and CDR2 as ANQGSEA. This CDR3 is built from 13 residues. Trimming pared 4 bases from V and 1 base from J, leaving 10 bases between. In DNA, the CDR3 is TGCAGCGTTGTTGCGACACGGAACACTGAAGCTTTCTTT. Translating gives CSVVATRNTEAFF.

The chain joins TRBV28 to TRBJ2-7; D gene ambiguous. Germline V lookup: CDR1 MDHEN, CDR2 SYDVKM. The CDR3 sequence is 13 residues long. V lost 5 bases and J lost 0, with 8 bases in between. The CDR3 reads CASSRPNSYEQYF. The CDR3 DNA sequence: TGTGCCAGCAGTAGGCCAAACTCCTACGAGCAGTACTTC.

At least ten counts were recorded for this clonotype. CDR3 sequence: CSVEGRFPDTQYF. CDR3 nucleotide sequence: TGCAGCGTGGAGGGCAGGTTCCCAGATACGCAGTATTTT. V and J are TRBV29-1 and TRBJ2-3; D perhaps matches TRBD2 (6 bases). Germline values: CDR1 SQVTM, CDR2 ANQGSEA. The CDR3 spans 13 residues. With 6 bases removed from V and 4 bases from J, the gap between germline ends came to 14 bases.

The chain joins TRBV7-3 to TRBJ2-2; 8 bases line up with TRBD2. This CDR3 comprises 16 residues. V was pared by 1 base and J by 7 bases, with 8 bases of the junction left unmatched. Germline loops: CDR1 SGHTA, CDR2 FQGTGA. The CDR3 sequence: CASSLIAGKGGGELFF. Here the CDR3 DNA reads TGTGCCAGCAGCTTAATAGCGGGAAAAGGCGGCGGGGAGCTGTTTTTT.

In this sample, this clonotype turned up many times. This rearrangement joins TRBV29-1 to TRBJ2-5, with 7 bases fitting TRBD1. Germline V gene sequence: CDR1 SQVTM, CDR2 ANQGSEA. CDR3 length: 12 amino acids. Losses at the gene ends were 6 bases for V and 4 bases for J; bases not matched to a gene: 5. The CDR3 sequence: CSVEQGSETQYF. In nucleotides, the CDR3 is TGCAGCGTAGAACAGGGGTCAGAGACCCAGTACTTC. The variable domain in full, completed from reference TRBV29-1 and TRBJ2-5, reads SAVISQKPSRDICQRGTSLTIQCQVDSQVTMMFWYRQQPGQSLTLIATANQGSEATYESGFVIDKFPISRPNLTFSTLTVSNMSPEDSSIYLCSVEQGSETQYFGPGTRLLVL.

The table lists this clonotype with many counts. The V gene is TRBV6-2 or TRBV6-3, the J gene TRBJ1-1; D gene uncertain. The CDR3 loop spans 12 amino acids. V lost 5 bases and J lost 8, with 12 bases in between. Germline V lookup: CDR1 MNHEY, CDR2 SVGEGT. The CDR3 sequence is CASSQTSVEAFF. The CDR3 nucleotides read TGTGCCAGCAGTCAGACCAGCGTCGAAGCTTTCTTT.

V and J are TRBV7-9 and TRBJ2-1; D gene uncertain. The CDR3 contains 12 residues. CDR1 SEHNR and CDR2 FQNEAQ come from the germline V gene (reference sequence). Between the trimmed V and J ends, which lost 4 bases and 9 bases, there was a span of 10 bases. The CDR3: CASSWPLGEQFF. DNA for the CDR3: TGTGCCAGCAGCTGGCCATTGGGTGAGCAGTTCTTC.

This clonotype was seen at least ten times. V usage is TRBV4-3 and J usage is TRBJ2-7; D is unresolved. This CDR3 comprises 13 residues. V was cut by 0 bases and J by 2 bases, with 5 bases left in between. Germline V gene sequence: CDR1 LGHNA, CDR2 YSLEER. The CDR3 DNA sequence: TGCGCCAGCAGCCAAGATGGTGCCTACGAGCAGTACTTC. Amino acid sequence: CASSQDGAYEQYF.